This TCR beta chain was found in a study of shared clonotypes between healthy human individuals. About the research overall: The donor pool was made up of a couple of women and a few men aged 18 to 49. Used for every donor were three CD4 naive, three CD4 memory, two CD8 naive and one CD8 memory plate.

There were no recent acute infections or vaccinations among the donors, who were healthy HIV-negative adults. Notes on the study in general: Naive subsets generally had larger estimated richness than memory subsets.

The assay was immunoSEQ multiplex PCR, and TCRdb's table has in-frame clones only and misses some. Altogether approximately 350,000 clones are present, 90% to 98% being singletons, with the ten largest covering approximately 0.32%. The CDR3 covers 12 residues. Per germline, CDR1 SGHNT and CDR2 YENEEA. V lost 5 bases and J 6 bases, leaving 8 bases between the germline ends. Of note for this clone: The antigen is not known.

Material: memory CD8+ T cells sorted from blood. Subset: CD45RO+ cells pooled with CCR7-negative TemRA cells. The chain has TRBV11-3 and TRBJ2-1; the D is unclear. The sequence was collected from a man younger than 40 in good health. CDR3 coding DNA: TGTGCCAGCAGCCGCTCGGTCAATGAGCAGTTCTTC. It is translated as CASSRSVNEQFF.